A few counts support the clone carrying this TCR beta chain. Antigen unknown. The Oncomine TCR Beta short-read assay was what sequenced the DNA obtained from cultured CD4+ T cells. TCRdb reprocessed the PCR reads via MiXCR and lists one record per CDR3 protein. The data hold thousands of distinct CDR3 sequences, with 25% to 35% observed a single time. Treatment reported: roughly 10-day PBMC culture with coronavirus spike peptide pools or control peptides (ViraFEST assay). It was before the COVID-19 pandemic (2011-2018) that the unexposed donor's CD4+ T cells were collected. The data are from a study of vaccination and CD4 T cells after COVID-19. V dropped 5 bases and J dropped 3 bases, with 10 bases sitting between them. Germline CDR1 WNHNN, CDR2 SYGVQD (reference sequence). The CDR3 contains 13 residues.

The V and J genes are TRBV10-1 and TRBJ1-2; possibly TRBD1 for D (5 bases). Material: CD4+ T cells from blood, cultured in vitro. The TCR sequence derives from a human donor in good health. DNA for the CDR3: TGCGCCAGCAGTCTCGACAGATACTATGGCTACACCTTC. Encoded protein: CASSLDRYYGYTF.